This T cell receptor beta chain is drawn from a study of cytomegalovirus exposure and HLA in healthy donors. Study-wide points: Fewer N-insertions (relative to the approximately 670-donor mean) were reportedly seen in an Asian-associated ancestry cluster in a later analysis. A later analysis found most CMV-associated TCR beta chains apparently HLA-restricted. In a later analysis, compared with equally common non-associated chains, HLA-associated beta chains were more expanded.

To note about this clone: Its specificity is not known.

V was pared by 0 bases and J by 8 bases, with 14 bases between. This CDR3 has 15 residues. The germline gives CDR1 SGHVS, CDR2 FNYEAQ. Both 60 Vbeta primers and 13 Jbeta primers went into the PCR. Method: immunoSEQ multiplex PCR; TCRdb's copy keeps in-frame clones and lacks some. The table shows 75,000 to 95,000 clones, with around 69% occurring only once. Those who donated were healthy bone marrow donors. The chain couples TRBV7-6 to TRBJ2-1, with D tentatively TRBD1 (7 bases). Material for sequencing was PBMCs. The source is a man younger than 45 in good health and CMV-seronegative. In DNA, the CDR3 is TGTGCCAGCAGCTTAGCGAGGGCAGGGGGGTATGAGCAGTTCTTC. Protein product: CASSLARAGGYEQFF.